This T cell receptor (beta chain) was obtained from a study of OX40 agonist ivuxolimab in advanced cancers. Study-wide background: The mean age was 60 years, ranging from about 23 to 79, with over 70% of participants male.

Autoimmune disease history or systemic immunosuppression disqualified patients. The data were produced by immunoSEQ multiplex PCR, yet TCRdb's version contains in-frame clones alone and is incomplete. The sample lists fewer than 40,000 clones; roughly nine tenths were seen once. In this sample, this clone turned up a few times. Germline-derived CDR1 and CDR2 are KGHSH and LQKENI. The CDR3 is 13 amino acids. With 0 bases removed from V and 6 bases from J, the gap between germline ends came to 9 bases. Material: CD4+ or CD8+ T cells sorted from blood, obtained in a trial of the OX40 agonist ivuxolimab. This sequence was found in an adult with an advanced solid tumor such as melanoma, head and neck, liver or kidney cancer. The chain has TRBV18 and TRBJ2-7; maybe TRBD2 (5 bases). The CDR3 bases are TGTGCCAGCTCACCACCGGTTGCGGGCGAGCAGTACTTC. Translation: CASSPPVAGEQYF. Full variable domain (missing parts from reference TRBV18 and TRBJ2-7): NAGVMQNPRHLVRRRGQEARLRCSPMKGHSHVYWYRQLPEEGLKFMVYLQKENIIDESGMPKERFSAEFPKEGPSILRIQQVVRGDSAAYFCASSPPVAGEQYFGPGTRLTVT.